The next 7 T cell receptor beta chains were all read from a single sample in a study of regulatory T cells in long-lasting Graves disease. Both iRepertoire HTBI primers and Arm-PCR of CDR3 regions were used to build the TCR beta libraries. TCRdb reprocessed the multiplex PCR reads with MiXCR, giving one entry per CDR3 protein. Of 680,000 or so distinct CDR3 sequences listed, 15% to 20% are singletons. Time point here: newly diagnosed GD, antithyroid drugs for less than 3 months. TCR sequences were obtained from RNA taken from PBMCs. The same specimen was also included in a second study, on T cells in Graves' hyperthyroidism and ophthalmopathy.

The source material was peripheral blood mononuclear cells (PBMCs), sampled at new diagnosis, from a patient treated with antithyroid drugs. These TCRs come from a woman aged 25 to 39 with Graves disease.

This clonotype was recorded at least ten times. The chain recombines TRBV28 with TRBJ1-1, with D possibly being TRBD1 (6 bases). The V end was cut by 6 bases, the J end by 6 bases, with 17 bases between. The CDR3 is 14 residues long. Germline V CDR1 and CDR2: MDHEN, SYDVKM. CDR3: CASSRIGTQPEAFF. The CDR3 region has the DNA TGTGCCAGCAGCCGAATCGGGACACAGCCTGAAGCTTTCTTT.

This clonotype was counted many times. The rearrangement joins TRBV27 to TRBJ2-1; 8 nucleotides align to TRBD2. The CDR3 has 16 amino acids. The ends lost 2 bases at V and 0 bases at J; junction bases unmatched: 3. Germline V gene lookup returns CDR1 MNHEY and CDR2 SMNVEV (reference sequence). The CDR3 coding sequence is TGTGCCAGCAGTTTACCGAGCGGGAGCTCCTACAATGAGCAGTTCTTC. Its translation: CASSLPSGSSYNEQFF.

This clonotype was seen at least ten times. The rearrangement links TRBV6-1 to TRBJ2-2; no reliable D call. V was pared by 4 bases and J by 0 bases, with 9 bases between. This CDR3 has 15 residues. The germline V gene has CDR1 MNHNS and CDR2 SASEGT. The CDR3 sequence: CASSAAGANTGELFF. The DNA for the CDR3 is TGTGCCAGCAGTGCGGCAGGCGCGAACACCGGGGAGCTGTTTTTT.

V usage is TRBV20-1 and J usage is TRBJ2-1, with a tentative D call TRBD2 (6 bases). Germline V gene lookup returns CDR1 DFQATT and CDR2 SNEGSKA (reference sequence). The V and J ends lost 6 bases and 8 bases respectively, with 14 bases between them. This CDR3 is built from 12 residues. The CDR3 sequence is CSAISWGDEQFF. Here the CDR3 DNA reads TGCAGTGCCATATCTTGGGGGGATGAGCAGTTCTTC.

The V and J genes are TRBV7-8 and TRBJ2-3; D is uncertain. The germline V and J ends were trimmed by 1 base and 9 bases, with 8 bases remaining between them. The CDR3 is 12 residues long. Germline V gene data show CDR1 as SGHVS and CDR2 as FQNEAQ. CDR3 region: CASSLDRRTQYF. CDR3 in DNA: TGTGCCAGCAGCTTAGACCGAAGGACGCAGTATTTT.

The rearrangement uses TRBV5-1 and TRBJ2-5; 9 bases agree with TRBD1. Per the germline V gene, CDR1 is SGHRS and CDR2 is YFSETQ. The ends lost 3 bases at V and 5 bases at J; junction bases unmatched: 8. CDR3 size: 15 residues. The CDR3 DNA reads TGCGCCAGCAGCTGGAGGACAGGGGCCGGGGAGACCCAGTACTTC. Its protein is CASSWRTGAGETQYF.

To note about this clonotype: It may be a read error: a sequence one base away is much more abundant. The chain carries TRBV15 and TRBJ1-1; D not certain. V was pared by 3 bases and J by 10 bases, with 24 bases between. The CDR3 covers 16 residues. Germline-derived CDR1 and CDR2 are LNHNV and YYDKDF (reference sequence). CDR3 region: CATSSPVAVKSPGAFF. The CDR3 coding sequence is TGTGCCACCAGCAGTCCCGTGGCGGTGAAATCCCCTGGAGCTTTCTTT.